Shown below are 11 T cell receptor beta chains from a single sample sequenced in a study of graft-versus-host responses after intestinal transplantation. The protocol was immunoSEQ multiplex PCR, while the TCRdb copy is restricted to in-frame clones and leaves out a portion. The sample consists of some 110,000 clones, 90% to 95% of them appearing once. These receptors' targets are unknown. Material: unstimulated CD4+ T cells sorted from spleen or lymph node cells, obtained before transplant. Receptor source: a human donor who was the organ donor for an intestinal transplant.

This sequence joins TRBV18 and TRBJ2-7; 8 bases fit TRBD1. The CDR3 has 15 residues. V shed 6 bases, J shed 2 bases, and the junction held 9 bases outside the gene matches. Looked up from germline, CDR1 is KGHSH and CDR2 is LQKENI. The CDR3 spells CASSLGTGGTYEQYF. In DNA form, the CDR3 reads TGTGCCAGCTCGCTGGGGACAGGCGGAACCTACGAGCAGTACTTC. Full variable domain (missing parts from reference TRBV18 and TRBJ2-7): NAGVMQNPRHLVRRRGQEARLRCSPMKGHSHVYWYRQLPEEGLKFMVYLQKENIIDESGMPKERFSAEFPKEGPSILRIQQVVRGDSAAYFCASSLGTGGTYEQYFGPGTRLTVT.

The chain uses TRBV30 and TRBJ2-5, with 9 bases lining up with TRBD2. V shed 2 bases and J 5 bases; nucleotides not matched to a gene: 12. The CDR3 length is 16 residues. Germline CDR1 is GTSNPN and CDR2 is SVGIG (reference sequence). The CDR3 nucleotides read TGTGCCTGGAGTCCGGGACTAGCTAGTTTGTGGGAGACCCAGTACTTC. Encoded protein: CAWSPGLASLWETQYF.

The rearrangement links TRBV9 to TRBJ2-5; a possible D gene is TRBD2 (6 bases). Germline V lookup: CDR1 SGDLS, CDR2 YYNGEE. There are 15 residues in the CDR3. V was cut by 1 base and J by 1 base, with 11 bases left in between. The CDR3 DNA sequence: TGTGCCAGCAGCGTATCTGGGGGGATCCAAGAGACCCAGTACTTC. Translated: CASSVSGGIQETQYF. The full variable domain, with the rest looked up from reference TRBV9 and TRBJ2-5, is DSGVTQTPKHLITATGQRVTLRCSPRSGDLSVYWYQQSLDQGLQFLIQYYNGEERAKGNILERFSAQQFPDLHSELNLSSLELGDSALYFCASSVSGGIQETQYFGPGTRLLVL.

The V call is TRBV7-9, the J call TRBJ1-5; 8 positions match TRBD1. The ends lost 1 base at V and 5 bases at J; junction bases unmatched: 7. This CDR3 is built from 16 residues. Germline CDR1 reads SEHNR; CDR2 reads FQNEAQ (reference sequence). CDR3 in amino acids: CASSLGTGSPDQPQHF. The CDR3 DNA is TGTGCCAGCAGCTTAGGGACAGGGTCGCCTGATCAGCCCCAGCATTTT.

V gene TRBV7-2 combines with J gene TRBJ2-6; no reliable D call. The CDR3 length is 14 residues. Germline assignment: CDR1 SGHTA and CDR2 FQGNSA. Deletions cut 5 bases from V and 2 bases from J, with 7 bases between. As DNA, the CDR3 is TGTGCCAGCAGCCCGAATCCTGGGGCCAACGTCCTGACTTTC. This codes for CASSPNPGANVLTF.

In DNA, the CDR3 is TGTGCCAGCAGCTACCTAGCGGGAGACTTTGATGAGCAGTTCTTC. Its translation: CASSYLAGDFDEQFF. This chain connects TRBV7-8 to TRBJ2-1, with 10 bases that match TRBD2. There are 15 residues in the CDR3. V lost 4 bases and J lost 8; bases outside the gene matches: 8. Germline V gene sequence: CDR1 SGHVS, CDR2 FQNEAQ.

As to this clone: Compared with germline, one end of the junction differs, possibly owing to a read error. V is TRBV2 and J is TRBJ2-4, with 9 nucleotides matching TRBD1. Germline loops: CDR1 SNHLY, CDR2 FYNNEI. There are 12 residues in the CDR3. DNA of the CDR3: TGTGCCAGCGGTGACCGGGACAGGGCCCAGTACTTC. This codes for CASGDRDRAQYF.

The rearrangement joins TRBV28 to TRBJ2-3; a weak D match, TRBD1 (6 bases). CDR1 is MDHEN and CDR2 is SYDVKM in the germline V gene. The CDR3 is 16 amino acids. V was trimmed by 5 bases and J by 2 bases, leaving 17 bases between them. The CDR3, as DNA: TGTGCCAGCAGTCCAAATACAGGGAAGCCCACAGATACGCAGTATTTT. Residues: CASSPNTGKPTDTQYF.

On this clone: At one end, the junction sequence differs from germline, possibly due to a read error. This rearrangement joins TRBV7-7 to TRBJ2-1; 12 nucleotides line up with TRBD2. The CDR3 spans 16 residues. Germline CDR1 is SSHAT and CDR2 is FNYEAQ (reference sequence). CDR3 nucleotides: TGTGCTAGCAGCGTGACTAGCGGGAGCGAATGGAATGAGCAGTTCTTC. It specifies CASSVTSGSEWNEQFF.

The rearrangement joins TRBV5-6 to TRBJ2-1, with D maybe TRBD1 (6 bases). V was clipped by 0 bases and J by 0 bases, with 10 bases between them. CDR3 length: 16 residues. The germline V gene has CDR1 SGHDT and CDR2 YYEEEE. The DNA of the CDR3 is TGTGCCAGCAGCTTGGATACAGGGAGCTCCTACAATGAGCAGTTCTTC. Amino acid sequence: CASSLDTGSSYNEQFF. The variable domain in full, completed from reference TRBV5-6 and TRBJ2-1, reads DAGVTQSPTHLIKTRGQQVTLRCSPKSGHDTVSWYQQALGQGPQFIFQYYEEEERQRGNFPDRFSGHQFPNYSSELNVNALLLGDSALYLCASSLDTGSSYNEQFFGPGTRLTVL.

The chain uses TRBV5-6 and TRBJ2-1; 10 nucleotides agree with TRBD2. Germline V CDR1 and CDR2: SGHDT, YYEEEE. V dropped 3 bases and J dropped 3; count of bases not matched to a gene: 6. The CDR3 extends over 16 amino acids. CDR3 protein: CASSSGLAVNYNEQFF. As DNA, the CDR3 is TGTGCCAGCAGCTCAGGACTAGCGGTTAACTACAATGAGCAGTTCTTC. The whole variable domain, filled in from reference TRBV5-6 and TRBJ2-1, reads DAGVTQSPTHLIKTRGQQVTLRCSPKSGHDTVSWYQQALGQGPQFIFQYYEEEERQRGNFPDRFSGHQFPNYSSELNVNALLLGDSALYLCASSSGLAVNYNEQFFGPGTRLTVL.